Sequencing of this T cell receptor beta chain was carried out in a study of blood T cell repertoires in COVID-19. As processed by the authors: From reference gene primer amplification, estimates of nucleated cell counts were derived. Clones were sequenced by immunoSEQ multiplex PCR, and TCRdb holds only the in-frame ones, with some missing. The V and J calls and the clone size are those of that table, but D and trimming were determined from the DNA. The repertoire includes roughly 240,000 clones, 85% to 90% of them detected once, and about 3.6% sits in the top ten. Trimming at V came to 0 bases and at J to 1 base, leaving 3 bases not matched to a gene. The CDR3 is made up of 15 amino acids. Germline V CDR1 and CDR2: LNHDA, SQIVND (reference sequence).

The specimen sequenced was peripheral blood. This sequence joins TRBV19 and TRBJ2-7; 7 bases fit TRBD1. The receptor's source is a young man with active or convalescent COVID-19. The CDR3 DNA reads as TGTGCCAGTAGTATAGACAGGGGGTCGTCCTACGAGCAGTACTTC. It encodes CASSIDRGSSYEQYF.